Reported below is one T cell receptor beta chain. Its antigen remains unknown. Germline V gives CDR1 SNHLY, CDR2 FYNNEI. This CDR3 comprises 18 residues. Trimming took 5 bases from V and 0 from J, leaving 20 bases between them. This entry comes from a study of T cell clonotyping in hematopoietic cell transplantation. Study results and limitations: Pathologically expanded recipient clonotypes increased progressively from day 30 to day 180 as diversity fell. Broader posttransplant TCR repertoire diversity was predicted by graft donor and pretransplant recipient Inverse Simpson Index values. No sorting was done, leaving CD4 and CD8 contributions mixed.

The repertoire was sequenced with immunoSEQ multiplex PCR; TCRdb's copy has only in-frame clones and lacks some. The sample carries about 69,000 clones, roughly 94% recorded once. This TCR was recovered from a man aged 50-59 years in good health. Some clones in this sample may be carry-over from other donors' samples. J is TRBJ2-1 and V is TRBV2; D might be TRBD1 (6 bases). The sequenced sample was peripheral blood mononuclear cells. The CDR3: CASSQRIGGLGSYNEQFF. The CDR3 DNA sequence: TGTGCCAGCAGTCAACGCATTGGGGGCCTGGGCTCCTACAATGAGCAGTTCTTC.